What follows is one T cell receptor beta chain and its context. The CDR3 has 16 amino acids. Trimming took off 1 base at V and 2 bases at J, with 15 bases between the two ends. Germline values: CDR1 SGHVS, CDR2 FQNEAQ. This sample stems from a study of long-term antiretroviral therapy in people with HIV. The assay, immunoSEQ v3.0, was run at survey level. Profiled with immunoSEQ multiplex PCR; TCRdb holds only in-frame clones, not every one. This table has tens of thousands of clones, 90% to 95% appearing once. The receptor was isolated from a man in his thirties or forties with HIV. Specimen: unsorted PBMCs, collected roughly 6.3 years after starting antiretroviral therapy. The chain is built from TRBV7-8 and TRBJ2-7; the D call may be TRBD1 or TRBD2 (5 bases each). CDR3 loop: CASSLGGPRITYEQYF. The CDR3 nucleotides are TGTGCCAGCAGCTTAGGGGGACCGAGAATTACCTACGAGCAGTACTTC.